The following is a T cell receptor beta chain sequence with its context. As yet, its antigen is unknown. These gene names are mouse names. The read comes to an end 1 residue before the CDR3 does, leaving the germline J gene to fill in the end. Sequencing of TCRbeta CDR3 at survey depth gave sequences and template counts. The assay was immunoSEQ multiplex PCR, and TCRdb's table has in-frame clones only and misses some. This sample carries more than 4,000 clones, approximately 51% of them seen once, and the ten largest clones take approximately 35%. This sample was included in a study of tissue T cells after allogeneic stem cell transplantation. Trimming pared 1 base from V and 4 bases from J, leaving 7 bases between. The germline CDR1 and CDR2 sequences are SGHSA and FRNQAP. CDR3 length equals 14 residues. Time point defined: mouse harvest day 14 after allogeneic transplant. Mouse grafts combined 10^7 T-cell-depleted bone marrow cells with 10^6 splenic CD5+ T cells. Tissues came from B6→BALB/c major-mismatch GVHD mice at day 7 or 14.

Study-level points and caveats: Few T cell clones were shared across patients, but motif clusters showed tissue-specific shared signatures. Anatomically similar tissues had similar TCR repertoires within each patient.

This receptor was taken from a female BALB/c mouse given C57BL/6 T cells with graft-versus-host disease after an allogeneic hematopoietic cell transplant. The sequencing sample was made of lymph node tissue. The J gene is TRBJ1-4, the V gene TRBV16; D is undetermined. The CDR3 is CASSLGQHNERLFF. The covered CDR3 bases are TGTGCAAGCAGCTTAGGGCAGCACAACGAAAGATTATTT.